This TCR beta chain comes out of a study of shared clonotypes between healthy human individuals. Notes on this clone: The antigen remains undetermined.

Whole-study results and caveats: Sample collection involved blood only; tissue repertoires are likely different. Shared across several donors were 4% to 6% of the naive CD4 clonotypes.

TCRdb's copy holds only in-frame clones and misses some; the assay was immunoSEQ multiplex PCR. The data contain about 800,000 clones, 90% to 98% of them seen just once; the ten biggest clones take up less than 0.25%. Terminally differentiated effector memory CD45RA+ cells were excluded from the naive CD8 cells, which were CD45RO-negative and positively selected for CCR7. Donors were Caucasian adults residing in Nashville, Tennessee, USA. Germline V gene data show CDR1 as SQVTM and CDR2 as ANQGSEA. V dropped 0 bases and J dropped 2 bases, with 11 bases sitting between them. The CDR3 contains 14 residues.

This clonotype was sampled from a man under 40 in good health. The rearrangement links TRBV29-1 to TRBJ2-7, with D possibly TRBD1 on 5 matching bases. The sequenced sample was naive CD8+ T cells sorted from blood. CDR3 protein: CSVEDREGPYEQYF. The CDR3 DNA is TGCAGCGTTGAAGACAGGGAAGGGCCCTACGAGCAGTACTTC.